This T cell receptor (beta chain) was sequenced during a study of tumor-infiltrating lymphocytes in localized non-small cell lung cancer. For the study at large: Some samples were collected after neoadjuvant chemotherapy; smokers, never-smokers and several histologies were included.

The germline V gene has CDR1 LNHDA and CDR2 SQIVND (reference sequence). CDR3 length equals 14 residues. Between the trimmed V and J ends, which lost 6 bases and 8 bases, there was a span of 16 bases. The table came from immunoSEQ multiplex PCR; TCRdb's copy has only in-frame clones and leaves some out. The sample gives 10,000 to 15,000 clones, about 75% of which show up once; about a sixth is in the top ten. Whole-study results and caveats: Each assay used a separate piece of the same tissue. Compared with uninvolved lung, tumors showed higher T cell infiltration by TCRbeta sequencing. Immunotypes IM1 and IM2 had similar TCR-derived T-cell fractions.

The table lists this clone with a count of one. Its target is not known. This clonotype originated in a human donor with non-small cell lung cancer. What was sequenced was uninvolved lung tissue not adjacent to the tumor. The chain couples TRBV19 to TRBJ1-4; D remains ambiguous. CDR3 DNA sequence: TGTGCCAGTAGCCTGGCCCCCGCTTCCGAAAAACTGTTTTTT. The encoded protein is CASSLAPASEKLFF. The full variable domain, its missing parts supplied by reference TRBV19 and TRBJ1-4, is DGGITQSPKYLFRKEGQNVTLSCEQNLNHDAMYWYRQDPGQGLRLIYYSQIVNDFQKGDIAEGYSVSREKKESFPLTVTSAQKNPTAFYLCASSLAPASEKLFFGSGTQLSVL.